Listed here are 15 T cell receptor beta chains from one sample, sequenced in a study of blood T cell repertoires in COVID-19. Measured with immunoSEQ multiplex PCR; TCRdb has only the in-frame clones, and not every one. The sample consists of tens of thousands of clones, nearly 90% of them appearing once. Input material: peripheral blood. The receptor set was obtained from a woman of 80 years or more with active or convalescent COVID-19.

The chain links TRBV6-6 to TRBJ1-4; possibly TRBD1 for D (5 bases). Germline CDR1 and CDR2: MNHNY and SVGAGI (reference sequence). The V and J ends lost 3 bases and 3 bases respectively, with 14 bases between them. The CDR3 runs to 16 residues. CDR3 in DNA: TGTGCCAGCAGTTATAATGGGCAGGGTCCTAATGAAAAACTGTTTTTT. Its translation: CASSYNGQGPNEKLFF.

The chain joins TRBV18 to TRBJ1-1; 7 bases fit TRBD1. CDR3 length: 16 amino acids. V lost 6 bases, J lost 0 bases, and 10 bases stayed unmatched. Germline V gene lookup returns CDR1 KGHSH and CDR2 LQKENI. The CDR3 reads CASSPRTGHMNTEAFF. The CDR3 region has the DNA TGTGCCAGCTCTCCTAGGACAGGACACATGAACACTGAAGCTTTCTTT. The complete variable domain, with remaining parts taken from reference TRBV18 and TRBJ1-1, reads NAGVMQNPRHLVRRRGQEARLRCSPMKGHSHVYWYRQLPEEGLKFMVYLQKENIIDESGMPKERFSAEFPKEGPSILRIQQVVRGDSAAYFCASSPRTGHMNTEAFFGQGTRLTVV.

The chain is built from TRBV7-8 and TRBJ2-3, with 7 bases matching TRBD1. There are 15 residues in the CDR3. Germline values: CDR1 SGHVS, CDR2 FQNEAQ. Trimming took 4 bases from V and 4 from J; bases not matched to a gene: 8. CDR3 loop: CASSWSGGYADTQYF. The CDR3 DNA reads TGTGCCAGCAGCTGGTCAGGGGGATACGCAGATACGCAGTATTTT.

This clone occurred many times. The rearrangement joins TRBV27 to TRBJ1-5; possible D gene TRBD1, 6 bases. Germline loops: CDR1 MNHEY, CDR2 SMNVEV (reference sequence). The CDR3 consists of 14 residues. Trimming cost V 2 bases and J 6 bases, with 11 bases left between them. The CDR3 loop is CASSLTGGGQPQHF. In DNA form, the CDR3 reads TGTGCCAGCAGTTTAACGGGGGGCGGTCAGCCCCAGCATTTT.

The V gene is TRBV7-6, the J gene TRBJ2-2; 8 bases are a match to TRBD2. This CDR3 region has 16 residues. V was pared by 1 base and J by 7 bases, with 8 bases of the junction left unmatched. The V gene's germline CDR1 is SGHVS and CDR2 FNYEAQ. The CDR3 spells CASSLERREVNGELFF. In DNA, the CDR3 is TGTGCCAGCAGCTTAGAACGGCGGGAGGTTAACGGGGAGCTGTTTTTT.

This clone was recorded only once. CDR3 sequence reads: CASSFWGNTEAFF. The CDR3 nucleotides read TGTGCCAGCAGTTTTTGGGGCAACACTGAAGCTTTCTTT. This chain uses TRBV28 with TRBJ1-1; D perhaps matches TRBD1 (5 bases). CDR3 length: 13 amino acids. Trimming pared 3 bases from V and 2 bases from J, leaving 7 bases between. Germline CDR1 reads MDHEN; CDR2 reads SYDVKM.

The genes are TRBV23-1 and TRBJ2-7; TRBD2 might be the D (6 bases). TRBV23-1 has ORF status, its function being uncertain. V lost 6 bases and J lost 0, with 18 bases in between. This CDR3 region has 16 residues. The DNA for the CDR3 is TGCGCCAGCAGCTACCCACCCAAGGGACTCTCCTACGAGCAGTACTTC. Residues: CASSYPPKGLSYEQYF.

Comments on this clone: The junction shows a germline mismatch at one end, possibly a read error. The rearrangement joins TRBV4-3 to TRBJ2-7; D is possibly TRBD1 (5 bases). This CDR3 has 13 amino acids. Germline V gene data show CDR1 as LGHNA and CDR2 as YSLEER. CDR3: CASSSMIGALRNF. The CDR3 coding sequence is TGCGCCAGCAGCTCGATGATTGGGGCTCTCAGGAACTTC.

Only a few counts were recorded for this clone. This chain links TRBV7-2 with TRBJ1-4; TRBD1 aligns across 11 bases. After removal of 4 bases from V and 8 bases from J, the junction contained 3 bases not matched to a gene. In germline, CDR1 is SGHTA, CDR2 FQGNSA. The CDR3 runs 14 residues. CDR3 in amino acids: CASSWTGGREKLFF. The DNA of the CDR3 is TGTGCCAGCAGCTGGACAGGGGGCAGGGAAAAACTGTTTTTT.

This chain links TRBV27 with TRBJ1-1, with 8 bases fitting TRBD1. With V trimmed by 3 bases and J by 5 bases, 5 bases remained unmatched. CDR1 and CDR2 from the germline V gene are MNHEY and SMNVEV (reference sequence). The length of the CDR3 is 14 residues. In nucleotides, the CDR3 is TGTGCCAGCAGTTTGCAGGGGGCTCGGACTGAAGCTTTCTTT. Protein product: CASSLQGARTEAFF.

This chain connects TRBV27 to TRBJ2-3; 8 bases are shared with TRBD2. The germline V gene encodes CDR1 MNHEY and CDR2 SMNVEV (reference sequence). After removal of 2 bases from V and 2 bases from J, the junction contained 3 bases not matched to a gene. This CDR3 has 15 amino acids. The CDR3 reads CASSLGRGDTDTQYF. As DNA, the CDR3 is TGTGCCAGCAGTTTAGGGCGGGGGGACACAGATACGCAGTATTTT.

The chain uses TRBV9 and TRBJ2-1, with D unclear. V gave up 0 bases and J gave up 3 bases, with 7 bases separating them. CDR1 is SGDLS and CDR2 is YYNGEE in the germline V gene. The length of the CDR3 is 14 residues. CDR3 bases: TGTGCCAGCAGCGTAGGCGCCCTCTACAATGAGCAGTTCTTC. Translating it yields CASSVGALYNEQFF.

V usage is TRBV28 and J usage is TRBJ2-2; D is uncertain. CDR3 length: 19 amino acids. V gave up 4 bases and J gave up 1 base, with 22 bases separating them. Germline CDR1 and CDR2: MDHEN and SYDVKM. The CDR3 loop is CASSSPPSWVAMNTGELFF. The CDR3 DNA reads TGTGCCAGCAGTTCACCACCCTCGTGGGTAGCTATGAACACCGGGGAGCTGTTTTTT.

The CDR3 DNA follows: TGTGCCAGCAGCCGGACAGGGCTGGGAAGCACAGATACGCAGTATTTT. It translates to CASSRTGLGSTDTQYF. J is TRBJ2-3 and V is TRBV5-5; 8 bases match TRBD1. CDR3 length: 16 residues. Germline CDR1 is SGHKS and CDR2 is YYEKEE (reference sequence). Trimming took 4 bases from V and 0 from J; bases not matched to a gene: 7.

The chain couples TRBV9 to TRBJ1-1, with 9 bases fitting TRBD1. V lost 3 bases to trimming and J lost 6 bases; unmatched junction nucleotides: 6. The CDR3 runs to 14 residues. CDR1 and CDR2 (germline): SGDLS, YYNGEE. The CDR3 coding sequence is TGTGCCAGCAGCGCACAGGGGGCGGCAGCTGAAGCTTTCTTT. Protein: CASSAQGAAAEAFF.